These 2 T cell receptor beta chains came from one sample sequenced in a study of early T cells in non-severe SARS-CoV-2 infection. TCRdb itself ran the 5' RACE reads through MiXCR, one entry per CDR3 protein. The table lists 60,000 to 80,000 distinct CDR3 sequences, 12% of them singletons. Sequenced sample: whole blood. These receptors all stem from an adult who was a healthcare worker with PCR-confirmed SARS-CoV-2 infection or an uninfected control (not recorded which).

This clonotype was picked up many times. The chain has TRBV20-1 and TRBJ2-3; perhaps TRBD2 as D (5 bases). The V gene's germline CDR1 is DFQATT and CDR2 SNEGSKA (reference sequence). Between the trimmed V and J ends, which lost 8 bases and 4 bases, there was a span of 19 bases. The length of the CDR3 is 14 residues. CDR3 sequence (DNA): TGCAGTTCCCAAGGCCCTAGCTGGTCAGATACGCAGTATTTT. Encoded protein: CSSQGPSWSDTQYF.

In this sample, this clonotype turned up many times. The rearrangement links TRBV10-3 to TRBJ1-3; D remains unclear. Trimming took off 3 bases at V and 0 bases at J, with 6 bases between the two ends. The CDR3 runs 14 residues. Germline-derived CDR1 and CDR2 are ENHRY and SYGVKD. CDR3 sequence: CAISDRSSGNTIYF. For the CDR3, the DNA is TGTGCCATCAGTGACCGCAGCTCTGGAAACACCATATATTTT.